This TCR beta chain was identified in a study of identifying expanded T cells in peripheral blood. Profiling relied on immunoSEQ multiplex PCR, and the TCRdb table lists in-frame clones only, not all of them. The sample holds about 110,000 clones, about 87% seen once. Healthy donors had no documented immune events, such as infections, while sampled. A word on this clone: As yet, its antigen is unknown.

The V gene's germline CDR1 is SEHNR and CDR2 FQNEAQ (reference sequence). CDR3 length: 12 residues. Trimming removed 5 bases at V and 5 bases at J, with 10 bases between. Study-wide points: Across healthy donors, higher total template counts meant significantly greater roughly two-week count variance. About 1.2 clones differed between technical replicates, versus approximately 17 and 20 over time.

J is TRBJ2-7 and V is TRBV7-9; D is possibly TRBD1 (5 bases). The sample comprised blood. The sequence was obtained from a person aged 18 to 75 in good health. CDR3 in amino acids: CASSPPRDEQYF. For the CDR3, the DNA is TGTGCCAGCAGCCCACCCAGGGACGAGCAGTACTTC.